This TCR beta chain was identified in a study of cytomegalovirus exposure and HLA in healthy donors (dated by TCRdb to the late 2010s). A note on the overall study: According to a later analysis, one platform produced both the approximately 110 validation repertoires and the 620 or so repertoires of the first cohort. The study aimed to test whether cataloging public T cell receptors could reveal signatures of past pathogen exposure. High-throughput TCR immunosequencing, statistical association of individual TCRs with disease status, and machine learning were combined to predict cytomegalovirus infection status. Along with the 666-subject first cohort, a separate validation cohort of some 130 different subjects was used. General study outcomes and caveats: A total of roughly 160 TCR beta chains were listed by the study as associated with cytomegalovirus. According to the authors, the approach could potentially be generalized to other disease states and immunological phenotypes. The classifier was reported to diagnose cytomegalovirus status with high specificity and sensitivity in both the original and validation cohorts. A few of the identified cytomegalovirus-associated TCR beta chains were confirmed in vitro to be specific for cytomegalovirus antigens. Most TCR sequences were observed very rarely across donors, whereas some public TCRs were present in many individuals. Subsequent analysis determined that TCRs grouped into clusters in the first cohort also showed a tendency toward co-occurrence across the 120 or so validation repertoires, and roughly 95% of cluster scores exceeded 0. A later analysis had no HLA typing for the validation cohort, so co-occurrence there was scored across all 120 or so repertoires.

Including cysteine and phenylalanine, the CDR3 has 15 amino acids. Only the CDR3 DNA is retained, 45 bases long and in frame from the first base. The V end loses 5 bases and the J end loses 0 bases, and a stretch of 14 bases separates them. Per the germline V gene (reference sequence), GTSNPN is the CDR1 and SVGIG is the CDR2. The library relied on the immunoSEQ multiplex PCR assay. The original pipeline was this. A statistical classification framework was developed to diagnose cytomegalovirus status using the catalog of TCR beta chain sequences. This immuneACCESS table, as held by TCRdb, lists in-frame sequences with V and J called but not all clones. Of the missing ones, under half trace to an unresolved V gene in checked studies; the others have no known cause. That table is the source of V, J and clone size, and D and trimming were worked out from the DNA. The sample data list 150,000 to 200,000 clones, and roughly 85% of these were observed just once. The ten top clones hold 15% to 20% of the sample.

Donors formed part of the validation cohort, which comprised 120 subjects and was distinct from the first cohort of roughly 600 subjects. With respect to this clone: What antigen it recognizes has not been identified. Base qualities are not recorded, but no much larger clone differs from it by a single base.

The source material was PBMCs. The chain uses TRBV30 and TRBJ2-1, with a weak D call of TRBD1 (6 bases match). This clonotype was sampled from a man aged 18 to 29 in good health and CMV-seropositive. The bases are TGTGCCTGGGACCACGGACAGTCCTCCTACAATGAGCAGTTCTTC. Translated, it gives CAWDHGQSSYNEQFF.